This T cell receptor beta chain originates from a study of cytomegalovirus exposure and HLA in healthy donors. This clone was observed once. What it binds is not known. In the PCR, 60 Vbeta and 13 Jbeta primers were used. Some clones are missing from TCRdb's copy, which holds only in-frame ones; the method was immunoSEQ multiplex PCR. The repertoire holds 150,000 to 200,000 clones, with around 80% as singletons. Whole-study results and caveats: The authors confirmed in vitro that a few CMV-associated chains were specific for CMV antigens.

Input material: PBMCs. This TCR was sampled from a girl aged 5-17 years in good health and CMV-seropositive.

The CDR3 region is CASSLADPLETQYF. CDR3 sequence (DNA): TGCGCCAGCAGCTTAGCGGACCCATTAGAGACCCAGTACTTC. The rearrangement uses TRBV5-1 and TRBJ2-5; maybe TRBD2 (5 bases). Germline V lookup: CDR1 SGHRS, CDR2 YFSETQ. CDR3 length: 14 residues. The ends were cut back, 2 bases at V and 4 bases at J, with 12 bases in the middle.